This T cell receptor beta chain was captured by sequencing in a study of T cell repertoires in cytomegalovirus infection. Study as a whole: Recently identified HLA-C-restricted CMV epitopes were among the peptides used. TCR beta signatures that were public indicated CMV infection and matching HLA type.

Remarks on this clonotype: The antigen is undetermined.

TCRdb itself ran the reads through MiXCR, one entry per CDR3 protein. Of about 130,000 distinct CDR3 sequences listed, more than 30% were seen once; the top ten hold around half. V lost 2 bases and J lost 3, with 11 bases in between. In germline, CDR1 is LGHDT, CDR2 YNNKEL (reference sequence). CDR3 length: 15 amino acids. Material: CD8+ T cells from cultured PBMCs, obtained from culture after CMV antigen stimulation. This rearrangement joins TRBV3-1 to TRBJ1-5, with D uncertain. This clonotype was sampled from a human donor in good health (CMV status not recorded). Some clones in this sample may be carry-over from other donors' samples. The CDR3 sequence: CASSQQAWNNQPQHF. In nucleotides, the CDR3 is TGTGCCAGCAGCCAACAGGCATGGAACAATCAGCCCCAGCATTTT. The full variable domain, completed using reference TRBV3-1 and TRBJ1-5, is DTAVSQTPKYLVTQMGNDKSIKCEQNLGHDTMYWYKQDSKKFLKIMFSYNNKELIINETVPNRFSPKSPDKAHLNLHINSLELGDSAVYFCASSQQAWNNQPQHFGDGTRLSIL.